What follows are 25 T cell receptor beta chains derived from one specimen sequenced in a study of cytomegalovirus exposure and HLA in healthy donors. The assay was immunoSEQ multiplex PCR, and TCRdb's table has in-frame clones only and misses some. The sample gives 190,000 or so clones, approximately 83% of which show up once; 2.5% to 3.5% is in the top ten. The sample was PBMCs. These receptors came from a woman younger than 35 in good health and CMV-seropositive.

The chain recombines TRBV5-4 with TRBJ1-1; 7 bases fit TRBD1. V trimming: 2 bases; J trimming: 3 bases; junction bases outside the gene matches: 4. CDR1 is SGHNT, CDR2 YYREEE, per germline (reference sequence). The CDR3 extends over 14 amino acids. CDR3 amino acids: CASSFARGDTEAFF. The DNA of the CDR3 is TGTGCCAGCAGCTTCGCCAGGGGGGACACTGAAGCTTTCTTT.

The chain uses TRBV29-1 and TRBJ1-1, with no clear D. V lost 7 bases to trimming and J lost 2 bases, with 17 bases between them. The CDR3 spans 14 residues. CDR1 is SQVTM, CDR2 ANQGSEA, per germline. CDR3 nucleotides: TGCAGCGCTACCGAAGGAGACTTAAACACTGAAGCTTTCTTT. This translates into CSATEGDLNTEAFF.

The rearrangement uses TRBV4-3 and TRBJ2-3, with 7 positions matching TRBD2. The germline CDR1 and CDR2 sequences are LGHNA and YSLEER. V was clipped by 0 bases and J by 2 bases; unmatched bases: 2. The CDR3 consists of 15 residues. Written as DNA, the CDR3 is TGCGCCAGCAGCCAAGAGCGACTAGCCACAGATACGCAGTATTTT. Amino acid sequence: CASSQERLATDTQYF.

This chain uses TRBV5-4 with TRBJ1-2; possibly TRBD1 for D (5 bases). The CDR3 consists of 15 residues. The ends were cut back, 7 bases at V and 1 base at J, with 17 bases in the middle. Germline CDR1 and CDR2: SGHNT and YYREEE (reference sequence). CDR3 amino acids: CASHGGWGDNYGYTF. CDR3 sequence (DNA): TGTGCCAGCCATGGGGGTTGGGGGGATAACTATGGCTACACCTTC.

The rearrangement uses TRBV5-1 and TRBJ1-1; D ambiguous. The CDR3 length is 14 residues. Trimming left V 4 bases short and J 1 base short, with 11 bases between. CDR1 SGHRS and CDR2 YFSETQ come from the germline V gene. The DNA for the CDR3 is TGCGCCAGCAGCCGGGAGGCGAGGAACACTGAAGCTTTCTTT. It specifies CASSREARNTEAFF.

A few counts support this clone. The chain is built from TRBV29-1 and TRBJ1-2; D is unclear. Germline CDR1 reads SQVTM; CDR2 reads ANQGSEA. The CDR3 runs 13 residues. V was cut by 7 bases and J by 1 base, with 13 bases left in between. CDR3 loop: CSARQLSNYGYTF. DNA for the CDR3: TGCAGCGCCCGACAACTTAGTAACTATGGCTACACCTTC. The whole variable domain, filled in from reference TRBV29-1 and TRBJ1-2, reads SAVISQKPSRDICQRGTSLTIQCQVDSQVTMMFWYRQQPGQSLTLIATANQGSEATYESGFVIDKFPISRPNLTFSTLTVSNMSPEDSSIYLCSARQLSNYGYTFGSGTRLTVV.

The rearrangement links TRBV5-1 to TRBJ2-5; 11 positions match TRBD2. Germline CDR1 and CDR2: SGHRS and YFSETQ. With 4 bases clipped from V and 4 bases from J, the junction kept 9 bases outside the gene matches. The CDR3 length is 16 residues. This CDR3 is CASSGLAGGSPETQYF. CDR3 DNA sequence: TGCGCCAGCAGCGGCCTAGCGGGGGGTTCTCCAGAGACCCAGTACTTC. Looking up the rest from reference TRBV5-1 and TRBJ2-5 gives the full variable domain: KAGVTQTPRYLIKTRGQQVTLSCSPISGHRSVSWYQQTPGQGLQFLFEYFSETQRNKGNFPGRFSGRQFSNSRSEMNVSTLELGDSALYLCASSGLAGGSPETQYFGPGTRLLVL.

The V gene is TRBV14, the J gene TRBJ1-6; no clear D. V gave up 4 bases and J gave up 0 bases, with 10 bases separating them. The CDR3 loop spans 16 amino acids. Germline lookup yields CDR1 SGHDN and CDR2 FVKESK. In DNA, the CDR3 is TGTGCCAGCAGCCCAGACACTGGCTCCTATAATTCACCCCTCCACTTT. Amino acids: CASSPDTGSYNSPLHF.

The chain is built from TRBV6-5 and TRBJ2-6, with D perhaps TRBD1 (5 bases). This CDR3 contains 15 residues. Trimming took off 6 bases at V and 2 bases at J, with 11 bases between the two ends. Germline V gene data show CDR1 as MNHEY and CDR2 as SVGAGI. The CDR3 nucleotides read TGTGCCAGCAGCACTAAGACAGCTGGGGCCAACGTCCTGACTTTC. It encodes CASSTKTAGANVLTF.

This clone was seen just once. The V gene is TRBV9, the J gene TRBJ2-7; a possible D gene is TRBD1 (6 bases). The CDR3 length is 14 residues. Trimming shortened V by 4 bases and J by 7 bases, and 18 bases separated the two germline ends. Germline CDR1 reads SGDLS; CDR2 reads YYNGEE. The CDR3 loop reads CASSPRTGQGEQYF. CDR3 coding DNA: TGTGCCAGCAGCCCTCGGACTGGGCAGGGGGAGCAGTACTTC.

This chain joins TRBV5-1 and TRBJ2-1, with D possibly being TRBD2 (7 bases). The CDR3 length is 16 residues. Between the trimmed V and J ends, which lost 5 bases and 5 bases, there was a span of 20 bases. CDR1 is SGHRS and CDR2 is YFSETQ in the germline V gene. CDR3 protein: CASRHIGRGADNEQFF. CDR3 nucleotides: TGCGCCAGCAGGCACATAGGACGGGGGGCGGACAATGAGCAGTTCTTC. The full variable domain, rest sourced from reference TRBV5-1 and TRBJ2-1, is KAGVTQTPRYLIKTRGQQVTLSCSPISGHRSVSWYQQTPGQGLQFLFEYFSETQRNKGNFPGRFSGRQFSNSRSEMNVSTLELGDSALYLCASRHIGRGADNEQFFGPGTRLTVL.

The V and J genes are TRBV5-1 and TRBJ1-2; a weak D match, TRBD1 (5 bases). Looked up from germline, CDR1 is SGHRS and CDR2 is YFSETQ. The CDR3 runs to 14 residues. V lost 0 bases, J lost 7 bases, and 13 bases lay in between. CDR3 sequence (DNA): TGCGCCAGCAGCTTGGTCCAGGGAGGTTCTGGCTACACCTTC. This codes for CASSLVQGGSGYTF.

This chain uses TRBV5-4 with TRBJ1-1; D is possibly TRBD1 (6 bases). Germline-derived CDR1 and CDR2 are SGHNT and YYREEE (reference sequence). V dropped 7 bases and J dropped 1 base, with 14 bases sitting between them. This CDR3 is built from 14 residues. The CDR3 spells CASFAQGGNTEAFF. The DNA of the CDR3 is TGTGCCAGCTTCGCACAGGGTGGGAACACTGAAGCTTTCTTT.

The chain combines TRBV27 with TRBJ1-1; D is perhaps TRBD1 (6 bases). Trimming removed 5 bases from V and 11 bases from J, with 18 bases in between. Per the germline V gene, CDR1 is MNHEY and CDR2 is SMNVEV (reference sequence). The CDR3 sequence is 13 residues long. The CDR3: CASSAGGPKGAFF. The CDR3 coding sequence is TGTGCCAGCAGTGCGGGGGGGCCTAAAGGGGCTTTCTTT.

This chain joins TRBV6-5 and TRBJ1-2; 8 nucleotides align to TRBD1. Germline V CDR1 and CDR2: MNHEY, SVGAGI. The ends lost 6 bases at V and 4 bases at J; junction bases unmatched: 1. This CDR3 has 12 amino acids. The CDR3 sequence is CASRDRGYGYTF. CDR3 bases: TGTGCCAGCAGAGACAGGGGCTATGGCTACACCTTC.

The chain carries TRBV19 and TRBJ1-6; TRBD1 matches 9 bases. The CDR3 totals 14 residues. Germline V CDR1 and CDR2: LNHDA, SQIVND (reference sequence). Trimming took 8 bases from V and 8 from J; bases not matched to a gene: 7. In DNA form, the CDR3 reads TGTGCCAGTCGTCCGGGACAGGGTTATTCACCCCTCCACTTT. Its translation: CASRPGQGYSPLHF.

V and J are TRBV27 and TRBJ2-3; TRBD1 matches at 11 bases. The CDR3 contains 15 residues. V dropped 5 bases and J dropped 4; count of bases not matched to a gene: 5. Germline assignment: CDR1 MNHEY and CDR2 SMNVEV (reference sequence). DNA for the CDR3: TGTGCCAGCAGTCGGGACAGGGGGGGATCAGATACGCAGTATTTT. This translates into CASSRDRGGSDTQYF.

This chain connects TRBV28 to TRBJ1-2, with D possibly being TRBD1 (5 bases). The CDR3 has 15 amino acids. With 1 base removed from V and 6 bases from J, the gap between germline ends came to 15 bases. Germline lookup yields CDR1 MDHEN and CDR2 SYDVKM. The CDR3 DNA sequence: TGTGCCAGCAGTTTATCCACGCCGGGGGGGAATGGCTACACCTTC. Translated: CASSLSTPGGNGYTF.

The V and J genes are TRBV19 and TRBJ1-5; TRBD1 aligns across 9 bases. Germline V gene lookup returns CDR1 LNHDA and CDR2 SQIVND (reference sequence). V lost 7 bases, J lost 0 bases, and 10 bases stayed unmatched. The CDR3 is 17 amino acids. The CDR3: CASKDGTGTYSNQPQHF. DNA of the CDR3: TGTGCCAGTAAGGACGGGACAGGGACCTATAGCAATCAGCCCCAGCATTTT.

CDR3 amino acids: CARTTGFSTEAFF. The DNA of the CDR3 is TGCGCCAGGACCACAGGGTTTTCCACTGAAGCTTTCTTT. The chain carries TRBV4-1 and TRBJ1-1; D is possibly TRBD1 (6 bases). Germline V gives CDR1 MGHRA, CDR2 YSYEKL. V was cut by 9 bases and J by 4 bases, with 15 bases left in between. CDR3 length: 13 amino acids.

The genes are TRBV10-1 and TRBJ2-3, with 14 bases lining up with TRBD2. Losses at the gene ends were 6 bases for V and 5 bases for J; bases not matched to a gene: 10. Germline V CDR1 and CDR2: WNHNN, SYGVQD (reference sequence). This CDR3 is built from 17 residues. In DNA form, the CDR3 reads TGCGCCAGCAGCCGGACGACTAGCGGGGGGGTGGGAGATACGCAGTATTTT. This translates into CASSRTTSGGVGDTQYF.

This rearrangement joins TRBV2 to TRBJ1-2, with D maybe TRBD1 (5 bases). Germline lookup yields CDR1 SNHLY and CDR2 FYNNEI. V was shortened by 8 bases and J by 2 bases, with 15 bases between the two germline ends. There are 14 residues in the CDR3. The CDR3 DNA follows: TGTGCCAGCCAACCCAGGGTGCAAAACTATGGCTACACCTTC. It is translated as CASQPRVQNYGYTF.

The chain combines TRBV5-3 with TRBJ1-1; D perhaps matches TRBD1 (5 bases). TRBV5-3 is an open reading frame, and its role is uncertain. CDR3 length: 11 residues. V was shortened by 8 bases and J by 7 bases, with 12 bases between the two germline ends. In DNA, the CDR3 is TGTGCCAGGACGGGGGACCTTGAAGCTTTCTTT. Translation: CARTGDLEAFF.

The chain carries TRBV28 and TRBJ1-2, with 9 bases that match TRBD1. Trimming removed 6 bases from V and 3 bases from J; junction bases left unmatched: 5. The CDR3 totals 14 residues. CDR1 and CDR2 from the germline V gene are MDHEN and SYDVKM. CDR3: CASRGGQGDYGYTF. The DNA of the CDR3 is TGTGCCAGCAGGGGGGGACAGGGAGACTATGGCTACACCTTC.

This clone was detected once. The genes are TRBV7-9 and TRBJ1-6; D is unclear. Trimming left V 2 bases short and J 6 bases short, with 11 bases between. Germline V gene sequence: CDR1 SEHNR, CDR2 FQNEAQ (reference sequence). CDR3 length: 15 amino acids. CDR3 sequence (DNA): TGTGCCAGCAGCTTAAATTCAGATTTTAATTCACCCCTCCACTTT. Amino acid sequence: CASSLNSDFNSPLHF.